The 16 T cell receptor beta chains presented below share a single source sample, sequenced in a study of beta chain features in type 1 diabetes. Notes on the study in general: Type 1 diabetes patients had moderately but significantly shorter TCRB CDR3s in all four CD4+ subsets.

The antigens for these receptors are not known. Reverse transcribing all isolated RNA meant expressed TCRB transcripts were sequenced. Libraries were prepared by immunoSEQ multiplex PCR; TCRdb keeps only in-frame clonotypes and omits some of them. The sample holds under 70,000 clones, 55% to 80% seen once. Sample: stem cell memory CD4+ T cells from blood. Source of these receptors: a woman aged 30 to 39 with type 1 diabetes.

Note on this clone: At one end the junction does not follow the germline gene, possibly because of a read error. V gene TRBV7-7 combines with J gene TRBJ2-5; D unresolved. CDR3 length: 12 amino acids. CDR1 and CDR2 (germline): SSHAT, FNYEAQ (reference sequence). This chain's CDR3 is CASSLAGETQYF. CDR3 in DNA: TGTGCTAGCAGCTTAGCCGGGGAGACCCAGTACTTC.

The genes are TRBV5-4 and TRBJ2-2; D uncertain. The length of the CDR3 is 12 residues. V lost 6 bases and J lost 5, with 8 bases in between. Germline lookup yields CDR1 SGHNT and CDR2 YYREEE (reference sequence). The DNA of the CDR3 is TGTGCCAGCACCCCGAGGACCGGGGAGCTGTTTTTT. Encoded protein: CASTPRTGELFF.

This clone was detected only once. The chain is built from TRBV7-9 and TRBJ2-1, with 8 bases matching TRBD2. The CDR3 totals 14 residues. Looked up from germline, CDR1 is SEHNR and CDR2 is FQNEAQ (reference sequence). With 2 bases clipped from V and 13 bases from J, the junction kept 10 bases outside the gene matches. CDR3 nucleotides: TGTGCCAGCAGCTTACCGTCTGGCGGACTAGCTCAGTTCTTC. Its translation: CASSLPSGGLAQFF.

The chain combines TRBV28 with TRBJ2-7; possibly TRBD2 for D (6 bases). V gave up 6 bases and J gave up 1 base, with 22 bases separating them. Germline CDR1 is MDHEN and CDR2 is SYDVKM. The CDR3 sequence is 17 residues long. In DNA, the CDR3 is TGTGCCAGCAGCACAGATCCCCTAGCGACCAGTTCCTACGAGCAGTACTTC. This encodes CASSTDPLATSSYEQYF.

This clone showed up just a few times. V is TRBV30 and J is TRBJ2-4, with D maybe TRBD1 (5 bases). Trimming removed 0 bases at V and 6 bases at J, with 6 bases between. CDR1 and CDR2 (germline): GTSNPN, SVGIG (reference sequence). This CDR3 has 12 residues. The CDR3 loop reads CAWSVRGNIQYF. The CDR3 DNA reads as TGTGCCTGGAGTGTAAGGGGAAACATTCAGTACTTC. The full variable domain, completed using reference TRBV30 and TRBJ2-4, is SQTIHQWPATLVQPVGSPLSLECTVEGTSNPNLYWYRQAAGRGLQLLFYSVGIGQISSEVPQNLSASRPQDRQFILSSKKLLLSDSGFYLCAWSVRGNIQYFGAGTRLSVL.

The chain has TRBV5-1 and TRBJ2-5, with D tentatively TRBD1 (5 bases). The J call may be mistaken, given a closer DNA end match to TRBJ2-7. Germline CDR1 reads SGHRS; CDR2 reads YFSETQ. The CDR3 has 16 residues. CDR3 DNA: TGCGCCAGCAGCTGGACCCCAGGGATAGGTATAGACGAGCAGTACTTC. It is translated as CASSWTPGIGIDEQYF.

The chain recombines TRBV19 with TRBJ2-7; 9 bases match TRBD2. The germline gives CDR1 LNHDA, CDR2 SQIVND (reference sequence). J was trimmed by 3 bases and V by 4 bases; bases with no gene match: 10. This CDR3 region has 16 residues. The CDR3 here is CASSNTGAAGGYEQYF. In DNA form, the CDR3 reads TGTGCCAGTAGTAATACGGGGGCAGCGGGAGGCTACGAGCAGTACTTC.

This sequence joins TRBV18 and TRBJ2-3; TRBD2 matches at 8 bases. Germline lookup yields CDR1 KGHSH and CDR2 LQKENI. The junction had 8 bases not matched to a gene; V was cut back by 5 bases and J by 4 bases. This CDR3 contains 15 residues. Here the CDR3 reads CASSATSGRADTQYF. The CDR3 DNA is TGTGCCAGCTCAGCAACTAGCGGACGGGCAGATACGCAGTATTTT. The complete variable domain, with remaining parts taken from reference TRBV18 and TRBJ2-3, reads NAGVMQNPRHLVRRRGQEARLRCSPMKGHSHVYWYRQLPEEGLKFMVYLQKENIIDESGMPKERFSAEFPKEGPSILRIQQVVRGDSAAYFCASSATSGRADTQYFGPGTRLTVL.

Written as DNA, the CDR3 is TGTGCCAGCAGTTACGCGACTAGCGGGCGGGAGACCCAGTACTTC. It yields the protein CASSYATSGRETQYF. The rearrangement joins TRBV6-5 to TRBJ2-5; 10 bases line up with TRBD2. The CDR3 is 15 residues long. V dropped 2 bases and J dropped 5; count of bases not matched to a gene: 5. From germline, CDR1 is MNHEY and CDR2 SVGAGI.

This clone was observed a handful of times. The genes are TRBV7-2 and TRBJ1-2; no definite D call. Germline CDR1 and CDR2: SGHTA and FQGNSA. Trimming stripped 0 bases from V and 10 bases from J, with 12 bases between. The CDR3 sequence is 13 residues long. CDR3 sequence reads: CASSLAILRDYTF. The CDR3 coding sequence is TGTGCCAGCAGCTTAGCAATCCTCCGGGACTACACCTTC.

V usage is TRBV11-2 and J usage is TRBJ2-6, with D possibly being TRBD2 (5 bases). This CDR3 has 16 residues. In germline, CDR1 is SGHAT, CDR2 FQNNGV. V was trimmed by 2 bases and J by 0 bases, leaving 8 bases between them. The CDR3 is CASSLFAGSGANVLTF. The CDR3 nucleotides read TGTGCCAGCAGCTTATTTGCGGGCTCTGGGGCCAACGTCCTGACTTTC.

The gene calls are TRBV6-5 and TRBJ2-7, with D unresolved. The CDR3 spans 15 residues. The V and J ends lost 2 bases and 0 bases respectively, with 11 bases between them. Germline lookup yields CDR1 MNHEY and CDR2 SVGAGI. The CDR3 nucleotides are TGTGCCAGCAGTTACGAAACCTCCAGCTCCTACGAGCAGTACTTC. Its translation is CASSYETSSSYEQYF.

V usage is TRBV18 and J usage is TRBJ2-7; TRBD1 matches at 7 bases. V shed 3 bases and J 4 bases; nucleotides not matched to a gene: 6. CDR3 length: 14 amino acids. Germline CDR1 is KGHSH and CDR2 is LQKENI. The CDR3 reads CASSPRDSSYEQYF. CDR3 in DNA: TGTGCCAGCTCACCCCGGGACAGCTCATACGAGCAGTACTTC.

The chain's CDR3 is CASSSSGTLVGEQFF. For the CDR3, the DNA is TGTGCCAGCAGCTCATCCGGGACTCTGGTAGGAGAGCAGTTCTTC. The genes are TRBV9 and TRBJ2-1, with D maybe TRBD2 (6 bases). The V gene's germline CDR1 is SGDLS and CDR2 YYNGEE. The CDR3 loop spans 15 amino acids. V shed 4 bases and J shed 10 bases, with 21 bases lying between them.

The V and J genes are TRBV5-6 and TRBJ2-7, with D perhaps TRBD1 (6 bases). This CDR3 is 14 amino acids long. The germline V gene encodes CDR1 SGHDT and CDR2 YYEEEE. V lost 2 bases and J 2 bases, leaving 11 bases between the germline ends. The CDR3 region has the DNA TGTGCCAGCAGCTTAAGGGACACAACCTACGAGCAGTACTTC. Its translation is CASSLRDTTYEQYF.

This clone has more than one count but fewer than ten. The gene calls are TRBV9 and TRBJ1-1; D not resolved. V was shortened by 6 bases and J by 14 bases, with 26 bases between the two germline ends. The CDR3 is 14 residues long. Germline CDR1 and CDR2: SGDLS and YYNGEE. The CDR3 coding sequence is TGTGCCAGCAACGACGGCCGGACTCCCAAAGTTGAATTCTTT. Protein: CASNDGRTPKVEFF.